Reported below is one T cell receptor (beta chain). J lost 8 bases, V lost 4 bases, and 11 bases had no gene match. The CDR3 runs 14 residues. CDR1 and CDR2 from the germline V gene are SGHRS and YFSETQ. The data derive from a study of blood T cell repertoires in COVID-19. Study-wide context: Whether acute or convalescent, the COVID-19 samples came from the United States, Italy and Spain. T cells, B-cell-depleted T cells, or PBMCs supplied cDNA or gDNA.

In the source study's methods: Amplifying reference gene primers gave estimates of nucleated cell counts. Sequenced by immunoSEQ multiplex PCR; TCRdb stores in-frame clones only, minus some. For V, J and clone size, that table is used; D and trimming come from the DNA. The sample holds 40,000 to 55,000 clones, 65% to 85% seen once. Source material: peripheral blood. The receptor was derived from a middle-aged man with active COVID-19. This chain links TRBV5-1 with TRBJ1-1; TRBD1 matches at 7 bases. CDR3 nucleotide sequence: TGCGCCAGCAGCCCGGGGACAGCCAACGTGGAAGCTTTCTTT. Encoded protein: CASSPGTANVEAFF.